One and the same sample provided the 8 T cell receptor beta chains below, sequenced in a study of cytomegalovirus exposure and HLA in healthy donors. The PCR had 60 Vbeta and 13 Jbeta primers. TCRdb's table, derived via immunoSEQ multiplex PCR, lists solely in-frame clones and lacks some. The sample shows 100,000 to 150,000 clones, about three quarters of them seen only once. Sequencing used PBMCs. The receptors shown here come from a female donor in good health and CMV-seronegative.

The chain combines TRBV6-5 with TRBJ1-1; tentative D call: TRBD1 (6 bases). Germline CDR1 reads MNHEY; CDR2 reads SVGAGI. This CDR3 contains 14 residues. V lost 2 bases, J lost 5 bases, and 12 bases lay in between. CDR3 nucleotides: TGTGCCAGCAGTTACGGGGGCCTAGGGACTGAAGCTTTCTTT. It specifies CASSYGGLGTEAFF.

V and J are TRBV18 and TRBJ1-4, with D uncertain. The CDR3 covers 15 residues. V was cut by 4 bases and J by 3 bases, with 12 bases left in between. CDR1 and CDR2 from the germline V gene are KGHSH and LQKENI. DNA for the CDR3: TGTGCCAGCTCACAACTAGGACGGCCTAATGAAAAACTGTTTTTT. Translated, it gives CASSQLGRPNEKLFF.

The CDR3 region has the DNA TGTGCCAGCAGCGGGAGGTTCTACAATGAGCAGTTCTTC. Translated, it gives CASSGRFYNEQFF. V and J are TRBV2 and TRBJ2-1; 7 bases map to TRBD2. The junction had 2 bases not matched to a gene; V was cut back by 6 bases and J by 3 bases. CDR3 length: 13 residues. Germline V lookup: CDR1 SNHLY, CDR2 FYNNEI. The complete variable domain, with remaining parts taken from reference TRBV2 and TRBJ2-1, reads EPEVTQTPSHQVTQMGQEVILRCVPISNHLYFYWYRQILGQKVEFLVSFYNNEISEKSEIFDDQFSVERPDGSNFTLKIRSTKLEDSAMYFCASSGRFYNEQFFGPGTRLTVL.

The rearrangement joins TRBV30 to TRBJ2-6; TRBD1 agrees at 7 bases. The V and J ends lost 5 bases and 12 bases, in that order; junction bases with no gene match: 7. The CDR3 is made up of 12 amino acids. Looked up from germline, CDR1 is GTSNPN and CDR2 is SVGIG (reference sequence). The CDR3 reads CAWESGGPVLTF. In DNA, the CDR3 is TGTGCCTGGGAATCAGGGGGTCCCGTCCTGACTTTC.

V usage is TRBV5-1 and J usage is TRBJ1-1; D remains ambiguous. Between the trimmed V and J ends, which lost 0 bases and 1 base, there was a span of 13 bases. The CDR3 loop spans 16 amino acids. Germline V gene sequence: CDR1 SGHRS, CDR2 YFSETQ. CDR3 DNA sequence: TGCGCCAGCAGCTTGGCCCCCACAGTTGCGAACACTGAAGCTTTCTTT. It yields the protein CASSLAPTVANTEAFF.

V gene TRBV21-1 combines with J gene TRBJ2-1; TRBD1 was called by the table and not checked on the DNA. TRBV21-1 is an annotated pseudogene. The CDR3 length is 18 residues. Here the CDR3 reads CASMQKTRDRYSYNEQFF. CDR3 coding DNA: TGTGCCAGCATGCAAAAAACCCGGGACAGGTATTCCTACAATGAGCAGTTCTTC.

This clone turned up a few times. The chain employs TRBV10-2 and TRBJ1-5, with D unresolved. V was pared by 3 bases and J by 1 base, with 7 bases between. This CDR3 is 14 amino acids long. Germline V gene sequence: CDR1 WSHSY, CDR2 SAAADI. The CDR3 region has the DNA TGCGCCAGCAGTGACCAGGCGAGCAATCAGCCCCAGCATTTT. Amino acids: CASSDQASNQPQHF.

This clone was seen once. The genes are TRBV5-1 and TRBJ2-1; unclear D gene. V gave up 0 bases and J gave up 0 bases, with 10 bases separating them. The CDR3 runs to 16 residues. The V gene's germline CDR1 is SGHRS and CDR2 YFSETQ. The CDR3 DNA follows: TGCGCCAGCAGCTTGGAGGCGGCCAGCTCCTACAATGAGCAGTTCTTC. Protein product: CASSLEAASSYNEQFF.